Here is one TCR beta chain with its context. The data originate from a study of blood T cell repertoires in COVID-19. Study at large: The United States, Italy and Spain supplied acute and convalescent COVID-19 samples. In each case, the material was cDNA or gDNA derived from T cells, B-cell-depleted T cells, or PBMCs.

The CDR3 is 17 amino acids. Deletions cut 0 bases from V and 0 bases from J, with 12 bases between. Per the germline V gene, CDR1 is SGHDN and CDR2 is FVKESK. Seattle's enrolled individuals joined amid active infection and were then monitored longitudinally. In the study's own analysis: Scientists estimated how many nucleated cells there were by amplifying reference gene primers. This table comes from immunoSEQ multiplex PCR, and its TCRdb copy is limited to in-frame clones, with some not included. The V and J calls and clone size were taken over from that table, and D and trimming were inferred from the DNA. The profile shows more than 80,000 clones, under 85% of them singletons.

The clonotype originates from a woman of 80 years or more with COVID-19, enrolled during active disease. The chain couples TRBV14 to TRBJ1-3, with D unresolved. Sequenced: peripheral blood. The DNA for the CDR3 is TGTGCCAGCAGCCAAGAGTTCCGAAGGAGCTCTGGAAACACCATATATTTT. Translating gives CASSQEFRRSSGNTIYF.